This record covers a single T cell receptor beta chain. Its specificity is not known. Sequencing was performed with immunoSEQ multiplex PCR; in TCRdb, only in-frame clones are kept and a portion is missing. The sample consists of around 97,000 clones, around four fifths of them appearing once. The sample is drawn from a study of cytotoxic CD8 clonotypes in ibrutinib-treated CLL. At the level of the study: Sequenced samples delivered averages of 270,000 or so productive templates and 94,082 productive rearrangements. General study points: Among the clonotypes, public ones were uncommon and contracted or held stable on treatment. Clonality (at baseline) was higher than in age-matched healthy donors and tracked circulating CD8+ T-cell counts.

The length of the CDR3 is 15 residues. The V and J ends lost 8 bases and 7 bases, in that order; junction bases with no gene match: 14. Germline V gene lookup returns CDR1 WSHSY and CDR2 SAAADI. Here the sequenced sample was PBMCs, taken after 12 months of ibrutinib treatment. The rearrangement uses TRBV10-2 and TRBJ1-1, with 9 bases that match TRBD1. The TCR sequence derives from a human donor with chronic lymphocytic leukemia. The CDR3 sequence is CASQEGDRATYEAFF. DNA of the CDR3: TGCGCCAGCCAAGAGGGGGACAGGGCAACTTATGAAGCTTTCTTT.